The 7 T cell receptor beta chains below come from one sample, sequenced in a study of T-cell reconstitution after alpha-beta-depleted transplantation in children. Unique molecular identifiers were used to barcode this TCRbeta library. TCRdb redid the calling of the PCR reads with MiXCR, one entry per CDR3 protein. The profile covers some 220,000 distinct CDR3 sequences, with 8% to 9.5% appearing a single time and over 5% taken by the ten largest. The material sequenced was PBMCs from the stem cell graft donor, taken from the stem cell graft. These receptors all come from a human donor who donated a stem cell graft to a child with acute lymphoblastic leukemia.

This clonotype has ten or more counts. The chain couples TRBV11-2 to TRBJ2-3; 8 bases are shared with TRBD1. This CDR3 spans 15 amino acids. Unmatched junction bases numbered 3, after V lost 4 bases and J lost 0 bases. Germline CDR1 is SGHAT and CDR2 is FQNNGV. CDR3 protein: CASSYQGASTDTQYF. The CDR3 nucleotides are TGTGCCAGCAGCTACCAGGGGGCTAGCACAGATACGCAGTATTTT.

The chain uses TRBV11-2 and TRBJ2-7; 8 nucleotides line up with TRBD1. The trim removed 1 base at V and 7 bases at J, leaving 9 bases unmatched. The CDR3 covers 15 residues. In germline, CDR1 is SGHAT, CDR2 FQNNGV. The CDR3 nucleotides are TGTGCCAGCAGCTTAGGTTGGCAGGGGGCTCGGGAGCAGTACTTC. Protein: CASSLGWQGAREQYF.

The chain has TRBV12-3 or TRBV12-4 and TRBJ1-2; TRBD1 matches 10 bases. The V segment lost 5 bases and the J segment 4 bases; nucleotides outside the gene matches: 7. The CDR3 covers 15 residues. The CDR3 region has the DNA TGTGCCAGCAGTCCTCCGGGACAGGGGATCTATGGCTACACCTTC. Amino acid sequence: CASSPPGQGIYGYTF.

This clonotype was seen a handful of times. The chain employs TRBV12-3 or TRBV12-4 and TRBJ1-1; a weak D match, TRBD1 (5 bases). CDR3 length: 13 residues. The V and J ends lost 5 bases and 4 bases respectively, with 11 bases between them. Here the CDR3 DNA reads TGTGCCAGCAGTCCTCCGGGACCCACTGAAGCTTTCTTT. Its protein product is CASSPPGPTEAFF.

This clonotype has just a few counts. The chain combines TRBV29-1 with TRBJ1-1, with D possibly being TRBD1 (6 bases). The CDR3 is 16 amino acids. Germline assignment: CDR1 SQVTM and CDR2 ANQGSEA. The V and J ends lost 6 bases and 3 bases respectively, with 23 bases between them. The CDR3 region is CSVLTGFRGVDTEAFF. Here the CDR3 DNA reads TGCAGCGTCCTTACAGGGTTTAGAGGGGTAGACACTGAAGCTTTCTTT. Supplemented by reference TRBV29-1 and TRBJ1-1, the full variable domain reads SAVISQKPSRDICQRGTSLTIQCQVDSQVTMMFWYRQQPGQSLTLIATANQGSEATYESGFVIDKFPISRPNLTFSTLTVSNMSPEDSSIYLCSVLTGFRGVDTEAFFGQGTRLTVV.

The J gene is TRBJ2-3, the V gene TRBV6-5, with D maybe TRBD2 (6 bases). This CDR3 is 14 amino acids long. The V end lost 7 bases, the J end lost 6 bases, and 17 bases lay between the germline ends. The germline CDR1 and CDR2 sequences are MNHEY and SVGAGI. The DNA of the CDR3 is TGTGCCAGCACTTGGCGGGGTGGATCGGATACGCAGTATTTT. Translated, it gives CASTWRGGSDTQYF.

V and J are TRBV24-1 and TRBJ1-2; 9 bases align to TRBD1. The V and J ends lost 8 bases and 8 bases, in that order; junction bases with no gene match: 14. Per germline, CDR1 KGHDR and CDR2 SFDVKD. The CDR3 has 15 amino acids. CDR3 loop: CATTDAGTGSRGYTF. Written as DNA, the CDR3 is TGTGCCACCACTGACGCCGGGACAGGGTCCAGGGGCTACACCTTC.